This T cell receptor (beta chain) was identified in a study of cytomegalovirus exposure and HLA in healthy donors. Notes on the study in general: It was likely that a cluster of highly shared sequence variants was a sequencing artifact.

The J segment lost 8 bases and the V segment lost 3 bases, leaving 9 bases of the junction unmatched. CDR3 size: 15 residues. Germline V gene sequence: CDR1 ENHRY, CDR2 SYGVKD. About this clone itself: The antigen remains undetermined.

PCR was performed using 60 Vbeta and 13 Jbeta primers. The data were produced by immunoSEQ multiplex PCR, yet TCRdb's version contains in-frame clones alone and is incomplete. The sample consists of 70,000 to 100,000 clones, 69% of them appearing once. The material sequenced was PBMCs. V is TRBV10-3 and J is TRBJ1-4; 7 bases fit TRBD1. This TCR was recovered from a man in his fifties or sixties in good health and CMV-seronegative. CDR3 protein: CAISDTGQVEEKLFF. CDR3 coding DNA: TGTGCCATCAGTGACACAGGACAGGTCGAGGAAAAACTGTTTTTT.